This T cell receptor (beta chain) was captured in a study of T cell repertoires in cytomegalovirus infection. About the research overall: CMV epitopes used comprised recently identified HLA-C-restricted ones and well-studied HLA-B-restricted ones. Public TCR beta signatures marked donors with CMV infection and the matching HLA.

There are 13 residues in the CDR3. CDR1 is SGHVS, CDR2 FNYEAQ, per germline. The V and J ends lost 1 base and 6 bases respectively, with 7 bases between them. Points on this clonotype: Its antigen is not identified.

TCRdb passed the reads through MiXCR, listing each CDR3 protein once. Here the sample spans some 560,000 distinct CDR3 sequences, 40% being singletons. Study results and caveats: CMV carriers with the relevant HLA were identified by cumulative public TCR beta family frequency. The study found HLA-C-restricted CMV-specific TCR beta clonotypes dominating the ex vivo response.

Material: cultured PBMCs, obtained from culture after CMV antigen stimulation. The TCR comes from a human donor in good health (CMV status not recorded). Some clones in this sample may be carry-over from other donors' samples. This chain uses TRBV7-6 with TRBJ2-1; TRBD1 is a possible D gene (6 bases). CDR3 protein: CASSLVRGNEQFF. CDR3 nucleotides: TGTGCCAGCAGCTTAGTCAGGGGCAATGAGCAGTTCTTC.